This T cell receptor beta chain was documented in a study of beta chain features in type 1 diabetes. Points on this clone: Its target is unknown.

Expressed TCRB transcripts were sequenced because the entire RNA isolate underwent reverse transcription. Assay used: immunoSEQ multiplex PCR; TCRdb lists only in-frame clones, some missing. The profile shows nearly 350,000 clones, roughly 8% of them singletons. CDR1 is SGHTS and CDR2 is YDEGEE in the germline V gene. CDR3 length equals 14 residues. Trimming pared 4 bases from V and 4 bases from J, leaving 14 bases between. The study, taken as a whole, reports: More deletions and fewer insertions at VDJ junctions were found in patients with type 1 diabetes. In every one of the four CD4+ subsets, TCRB CDR3s were moderately but significantly shorter in Type 1 diabetes patients.

This rearrangement joins TRBV5-8 to TRBJ1-2, with D possibly being TRBD1 (5 bases). This clonotype was sampled from a woman between 18 and 29 years old in good health. The sample was central memory CD4+ T cells from blood. Here the CDR3 reads CASSLAGGPYGYTF. The CDR3 DNA sequence: TGTGCCAGCAGCCTGGCGGGGGGACCCTATGGCTACACCTTC.